The 28 T cell receptor beta chains presented below share a single source sample, sequenced in a study of blood T cell repertoires in COVID-19. Sequencing was performed with immunoSEQ multiplex PCR; in TCRdb, only in-frame clones are kept and a portion is missing. There are over 200,000 clones in the sample; about 84% occur only once, and about 1.8% lies in the top ten. What was sequenced was PBMCs or T cells enriched from blood (not recorded which). All receptors derive from a man aged 55 to 70 who had recovered from COVID-19.

The CDR3 sequence: CAWNPLQAGLVDTEAFF. For the CDR3, the DNA is TGTGCCTGGAACCCCCTCCAAGCGGGATTAGTGGACACTGAAGCTTTCTTT. The chain couples TRBV30 to TRBJ1-1; D unclear. The CDR3 sequence is 17 residues long. The germline V gene has CDR1 GTSNPN and CDR2 SVGIG (reference sequence). Trimming removed 4 bases from V and 3 bases from J, with 24 bases in between.

The chain recombines TRBV11-1 with TRBJ2-7; D may be TRBD1 (6 bases). Trimming removed 8 bases from V and 1 base from J, with 18 bases in between. Germline V CDR1 and CDR2: SGHAT, FQDESV (reference sequence). CDR3 size: 15 residues. In DNA, the CDR3 is TGTGCCAGCCCCTGGGAGTTTCAGGGGTCCTACGAGCAGTACTTC. Translating it yields CASPWEFQGSYEQYF.

The chain uses TRBV7-9 and TRBJ2-7; TRBD1 matches at 8 bases. The CDR3 sequence is 14 residues long. Germline CDR1 is SEHNR and CDR2 is FQNEAQ (reference sequence). J was trimmed by 5 bases and V by 6 bases; bases with no gene match: 9. CDR3 sequence reads: CASSQDRASDEQYF. The DNA for the CDR3 is TGTGCCAGCAGTCAGGACAGGGCGAGTGACGAGCAGTACTTC.

The chain recombines TRBV5-1 with TRBJ1-1; possibly TRBD1 for D (6 bases). This CDR3 spans 14 amino acids. The germline CDR1 and CDR2 sequences are SGHRS and YFSETQ. Deletions cut 5 bases from V and 0 bases from J, with 11 bases between. The CDR3 region is CASRRDILNTEAFF. In nucleotides, the CDR3 is TGCGCCAGCAGAAGGGACATTTTGAACACTGAAGCTTTCTTT.

The CDR3 coding sequence is TGTGCCAGCAGCCGCTGGACAGATAAGGAGACCCAGTACTTC. Translated, it gives CASSRWTDKETQYF. V usage is TRBV5-4 and J usage is TRBJ2-5, with D possibly TRBD1 on 6 matching bases. With 4 bases removed from V and 5 bases from J, the gap between germline ends came to 15 bases. The CDR3 is 14 amino acids. Germline CDR1 is SGHNT and CDR2 is YYREEE (reference sequence).

This chain joins TRBV7-6 and TRBJ2-2; 7 bases agree with TRBD2. Germline assignment: CDR1 SGHVS and CDR2 FNYEAQ. With 0 bases clipped from V and 4 bases from J, the junction kept 2 bases outside the gene matches. The CDR3 is made up of 15 amino acids. The CDR3 sequence is CASSLASGATGELFF. CDR3 nucleotides: TGTGCCAGCAGCTTAGCCAGCGGGGCCACCGGGGAGCTGTTTTTT.

The V gene is TRBV29-1, the J gene TRBJ1-1, with D possibly being TRBD1 (6 bases). CDR3 length: 13 residues. Trimming pared 4 bases from V and 0 bases from J, leaving 9 bases between. Germline V gene data show CDR1 as SQVTM and CDR2 as ANQGSEA. The CDR3 region is CSVGRGVNTEAFF. The CDR3 DNA reads as TGCAGCGTTGGCAGGGGCGTGAACACTGAAGCTTTCTTT.

V usage is TRBV11-2 and J usage is TRBJ2-3; TRBD1 agrees at 7 bases. The CDR3 runs to 18 residues. V trimming: 1 base; J trimming: 0 bases; junction bases outside the gene matches: 10. Germline CDR1 is SGHAT and CDR2 is FQNNGV. The CDR3 loop is CASSLAQGLKTSTDTQYF. In DNA form, the CDR3 reads TGTGCCAGCAGCTTAGCACAGGGGTTGAAAACTAGCACAGATACGCAGTATTTT.

This clone occurred a few times. The J gene is TRBJ1-5, the V gene TRBV7-2; TRBD1 aligns across 8 bases. J was trimmed by 2 bases and V by 4 bases; bases with no gene match: 1. Germline V gives CDR1 SGHTA, CDR2 FQGNSA. The CDR3 runs 14 residues. Here the CDR3 DNA reads TGTGCCAGCAGCTCGGGACAGGGCAATCAGCCCCAGCATTTT. It yields the protein CASSSGQGNQPQHF.

The rearrangement links TRBV18 to TRBJ2-3; TRBD2 agrees at 7 bases. Germline V gives CDR1 KGHSH, CDR2 LQKENI. Trimming removed 4 bases from V and 2 bases from J; junction bases left unmatched: 6. This CDR3 spans 15 amino acids. Here the CDR3 DNA reads TGTGCCAGCTCACAGCGACTAGCTAACACAGATACGCAGTATTTT. This sequence encodes CASSQRLANTDTQYF.

The genes are TRBV7-8 and TRBJ2-7; maybe TRBD2 (5 bases). The V end lost 1 base, the J end lost 1 base, and 14 bases lay between the germline ends. The germline V gene has CDR1 SGHVS and CDR2 FQNEAQ. The CDR3 is made up of 16 amino acids. CDR3 bases: TGTGCCAGCAGCTTAGGTGAGGGTACCCTTTCCTACGAGCAGTACTTC. Translating it yields CASSLGEGTLSYEQYF.

V and J are TRBV19 and TRBJ1-1; 7 bases line up with TRBD1. This CDR3 region has 14 residues. V was clipped by 6 bases and J by 2 bases; unmatched bases: 6. Per the germline V gene, CDR1 is LNHDA and CDR2 is SQIVND (reference sequence). CDR3 DNA sequence: TGTGCCAGTAGGTTTGGACAGGTCAACACTGAAGCTTTCTTT. Translation gives CASRFGQVNTEAFF.

This clone was picked up a small number of times. The chain has TRBV4-3 and TRBJ1-6, with TRBD1 identical over 7 bases. This CDR3 has 16 amino acids. Germline V CDR1 and CDR2: LGHNA, YSLEER. V was clipped by 0 bases and J by 9 bases; unmatched bases: 8. In DNA form, the CDR3 reads TGCGCCAGCAGCCAAGATCTGCGAGGGGGCAGTTCACCCCTCCACTTT. Its translation is CASSQDLRGGSSPLHF.

This clone was counted a few times. The CDR3 protein is CASSRSGDLAGGYTF. DNA of the CDR3: TGTGCCAGCAGTAGATCAGGCGACCTCGCCGGTGGCTACACCTTC. The J gene is TRBJ1-2, the V gene TRBV6-5; D gene unclear. Germline CDR1 reads MNHEY; CDR2 reads SVGAGI. Trimming took 5 bases from V and 7 from J, leaving 20 bases between them. This CDR3 has 15 residues.

The chain carries TRBV19 and TRBJ1-3; 8 nucleotides match TRBD1. Germline CDR1 and CDR2: LNHDA and SQIVND (reference sequence). V gave up 2 bases and J gave up 4 bases; unmatched junction bases: 7. The CDR3 runs 16 residues. The CDR3: CASSIYGQGGGNTIYF. The CDR3 DNA follows: TGTGCCAGTAGTATATATGGACAGGGCGGAGGAAACACCATATATTTT. The full variable domain, its missing parts supplied by reference TRBV19 and TRBJ1-3, is DGGITQSPKYLFRKEGQNVTLSCEQNLNHDAMYWYRQDPGQGLRLIYYSQIVNDFQKGDIAEGYSVSREKKESFPLTVTSAQKNPTAFYLCASSIYGQGGGNTIYFGEGSWLTVV.

This clone was seen just once. The chain has TRBV5-1 and TRBJ1-2; D is uncertain. The V gene lost 4 bases and the J gene lost 3 bases, with 13 bases spanning the gap. This CDR3 region has 14 residues. The germline gives CDR1 SGHRS, CDR2 YFSETQ. This CDR3 is CASSPTAGDYGYTF. The CDR3 bases are TGCGCCAGCAGCCCAACCGCCGGGGACTATGGCTACACCTTC.

This clone was detected a few times. The gene calls are TRBV14 and TRBJ2-2, with D maybe TRBD2 (6 bases). Per the germline V gene, CDR1 is SGHDN and CDR2 is FVKESK. V was pared by 0 bases and J by 6 bases, with 11 bases between. The CDR3 spans 15 residues. CDR3 amino acids: CASSQEQLASGELFF. CDR3 coding DNA: TGTGCCAGCAGCCAAGAACAACTAGCATCCGGGGAGCTGTTTTTT.

The CDR3 sequence: CASSQESSRGHEQYF. CDR3 DNA sequence: TGTGCCAGCAGCCAAGAATCAAGCAGGGGACACGAGCAGTACTTC. V gene TRBV3-1 (or the pseudogene TRBV3-2) combines with J gene TRBJ2-7, with D perhaps TRBD1 (6 bases). The germline V gene encodes CDR1 LGHDT and CDR2 YNNKEL (reference sequence). V was shortened by 0 bases and J by 5 bases, with 14 bases between the two germline ends. The CDR3 is 15 amino acids.

The CDR3, as DNA: TGTGCCAGCAAAGGACAGGGAAACTATGGCTACACCTTC. Translating gives CASKGQGNYGYTF. The chain employs TRBV11-3 and TRBJ1-2, with 8 bases fitting TRBD1. CDR1 and CDR2 from the germline V gene are SGHNT and YENEEA. This CDR3 is built from 13 residues. The V gene end was trimmed by 7 bases and the J gene end by 2 bases; junction bases not matched to a gene: 3.

The rearrangement joins TRBV2 to TRBJ1-5, with 9 positions matching TRBD1. Germline-derived CDR1 and CDR2 are SNHLY and FYNNEI. J was trimmed by 6 bases and V by 5 bases; bases with no gene match: 5. This CDR3 region has 14 residues. In DNA, the CDR3 is TGTGCCAGCAGTACAGGGGGCATTGTTCAGCCCCAGCATTTT. It yields the protein CASSTGGIVQPQHF.

The rearrangement uses TRBV19 and TRBJ2-2; D perhaps matches TRBD1 (6 bases). From germline, CDR1 is LNHDA and CDR2 SQIVND (reference sequence). This CDR3 is built from 15 residues. V was trimmed by 7 bases and J by 0 bases, leaving 12 bases between them. Written as DNA, the CDR3 is TGTGCCAGTATTCGAGAGGGGGCGAACACCGGGGAGCTGTTTTTT. It yields the protein CASIREGANTGELFF.

The V and J genes are TRBV7-8 and TRBJ1-3; D gene ambiguous. In germline, CDR1 is SGHVS, CDR2 FQNEAQ. Trimming left V 0 bases short and J 3 bases short, with 9 bases between. The CDR3 runs to 15 residues. The CDR3: CASSLALGVGNTIYF. Here the CDR3 DNA reads TGTGCCAGCAGCTTAGCTCTAGGAGTTGGAAACACCATATATTTT.

The V gene is TRBV3-1 (or the pseudogene TRBV3-2), the J gene TRBJ2-3, with TRBD2 matching over 8 bases. The germline V gene has CDR1 LGHDT and CDR2 YNNKEL (reference sequence). The trim removed 4 bases at V and 0 bases at J, leaving 3 bases unmatched. The CDR3 has 15 residues. CDR3 nucleotides: TGTGCCAGCAGCCTCCAGCGGGGGAGCACAGATACGCAGTATTTT. Protein product: CASSLQRGSTDTQYF.

J is TRBJ2-7 and V is TRBV2, with TRBD2 identical over 9 bases. This CDR3 contains 14 residues. After removal of 3 bases from V and 2 bases from J, the junction contained 2 bases not matched to a gene. CDR1 is SNHLY, CDR2 FYNNEI, per germline. The CDR3 spells CASSDSSGAYEQYF. The CDR3 DNA reads TGTGCCAGCAGTGATTCTAGCGGGGCCTACGAGCAGTACTTC. The variable domain in full, completed from reference TRBV2 and TRBJ2-7, reads EPEVTQTPSHQVTQMGQEVILRCVPISNHLYFYWYRQILGQKVEFLVSFYNNEISEKSEIFDDQFSVERPDGSNFTLKIRSTKLEDSAMYFCASSDSSGAYEQYFGPGTRLTVT.

This rearrangement joins TRBV18 to TRBJ2-1, with a weak D call TRBD2 (7 bases). From germline, CDR1 is KGHSH and CDR2 LQKENI. The CDR3 is made up of 15 amino acids. Trimming took off 4 bases at V and 2 bases at J, with 12 bases between the two ends. The CDR3 bases are TGTGCCAGCTCACGGGACGGGGGGCCCTACAATGAGCAGTTCTTC. Its translation is CASSRDGGPYNEQFF.

CDR3 nucleotides: TGTGCCAGCAGCCCGGGACTTAAAAATTACGAGCAGTACTTC. It yields the protein CASSPGLKNYEQYF. The rearrangement links TRBV7-2 to TRBJ2-7; D is possibly TRBD2 (6 bases). The germline gives CDR1 SGHTA, CDR2 FQGNSA. Between the trimmed V and J ends, which lost 5 bases and 4 bases, there was a span of 15 bases. The CDR3 contains 14 residues. Full variable domain (missing parts from reference TRBV7-2 and TRBJ2-7): GAGVSQSPSNKVTEKGKDVELRCDPISGHTALYWYRQSLGQGLEFLIYFQGNSAPDKSGLPSDRFSAERTGGSVSTLTIQRTQQEDSAVYLCASSPGLKNYEQYFGPGTRLTVT.

This clone was seen only once. The rearrangement links TRBV5-1 to TRBJ1-2, with D uncertain. V was trimmed by 0 bases and J by 2 bases, leaving 8 bases between them. CDR3 length: 14 residues. In germline, CDR1 is SGHRS, CDR2 YFSETQ. The CDR3, as DNA: TGCGCCAGCAGCTTGGAGAGAGGGAACTATGGCTACACCTTC. Its protein product is CASSLERGNYGYTF.

The chain carries TRBV13 and TRBJ2-5; 12 nucleotides agree with TRBD2. The CDR3 has 18 residues. The germline V gene has CDR1 PRHDT and CDR2 FYEKMQ (reference sequence). The J segment lost 1 base and the V segment lost 5 bases, leaving 11 bases of the junction unmatched. The CDR3: CASSLASGGAGSQETQYF. The CDR3 DNA is TGTGCCAGCAGCCTAGCTAGCGGGGGGGCCGGATCCCAAGAGACCCAGTACTTC. The variable domain in full, with the rest retrieved from reference TRBV13 and TRBJ2-5, is AAGVIQSPRHLIKEKRETATLKCYPIPRHDTVYWYQQGPGQDPQFLISFYEKMQSDKGSIPDRFSAQQFSDYHSELNMSSLELGDSALYFCASSLASGGAGSQETQYFGPGTRLLVL.